A single sample is the source of the 25 T cell receptor beta chains below, sequenced in a study of lymphopenia after photon versus proton radiotherapy. Using immunoSEQ multiplex PCR, the repertoire was profiled, and TCRdb retains in-frame clones only, with some absent. The repertoire includes about 20,000 clones, approximately 86% of them detected once, and 10% sits in the top ten. This sample comprised peripheral blood, obtained from a patient treated with proton-based radiotherapy. The source of these receptors is a man aged 65 to 85 with pancreatic cancer.

J is TRBJ1-6 and V is TRBV7-2; D unclear. From germline, CDR1 is SGHTA and CDR2 FQGNSA. CDR3 length equals 15 residues. Trimming cost V 0 bases and J 4 bases, with 7 bases left between them. CDR3 in DNA: TGTGCCAGCAGCTTAGCTGGCAGATATAATTCACCCCTCCACTTT. It specifies CASSLAGRYNSPLHF.

The V call is TRBV19, the J call TRBJ1-1; possibly TRBD1 for D (5 bases). V lost 1 base to trimming and J lost 5 bases, with 14 bases between them. CDR1 is LNHDA, CDR2 SQIVND, per germline (reference sequence). The CDR3 runs 15 residues. CDR3 DNA: TGTGCCAGTAGTATAGTCAGGGAGCCGGGGACTGAAGCTTTCTTT. Translating gives CASSIVREPGTEAFF.

This clone has just a few counts. V is TRBV5-5 and J is TRBJ1-2; D is ambiguous. The germline V and J ends were trimmed by 4 bases and 5 bases, with 9 bases remaining between them. The CDR3 consists of 12 residues. The V gene's germline CDR1 is SGHKS and CDR2 YYEKEE (reference sequence). CDR3 in amino acids: CASSPEEYGYTF. The CDR3 region has the DNA TGTGCCAGCAGCCCTGAAGAGTATGGCTACACCTTC.

J is TRBJ1-5 and V is TRBV6-6, with a tentative D call TRBD1 (6 bases). The CDR3 contains 16 residues. V dropped 1 base and J dropped 3 bases, with 13 bases sitting between them. Germline V gene sequence: CDR1 MNHNY, CDR2 SVGAGI (reference sequence). The CDR3 loop is CASSYYRDRPNQPQHF. CDR3 sequence (DNA): TGTGCCAGCAGTTACTACAGAGACAGGCCCAATCAGCCCCAGCATTTT.

This clone is a singleton in its sample. The chain recombines TRBV7-9 with TRBJ2-5; possibly TRBD1 for D (7 bases). The CDR3 covers 14 residues. Per germline, CDR1 SEHNR and CDR2 FQNEAQ (reference sequence). V was trimmed by 6 bases and J by 2 bases, leaving 13 bases between them. CDR3 in amino acids: CASSMTGTQETQYF. The CDR3 DNA sequence: TGTGCCAGCAGTATGACAGGGACTCAAGAGACCCAGTACTTC.

This clone has just one count. The V and J genes are TRBV7-2 and TRBJ2-7; 10 nucleotides line up with TRBD2. V lost 5 bases, J lost 7 bases, and 11 bases stayed unmatched. CDR1 is SGHTA, CDR2 FQGNSA, per germline. The CDR3 is 15 residues long. The CDR3 DNA reads as TGTGCCAGCAGCCCGACTAGCGGGTCCGAGGGAGAGCAGTACTTC. Translated: CASSPTSGSEGEQYF.

The chain uses TRBV5-1 and TRBJ1-2; possible D gene TRBD1, 5 bases. Trimming pared 4 bases from V and 5 bases from J, leaving 9 bases between. The CDR3 spans 12 residues. In germline, CDR1 is SGHRS, CDR2 YFSETQ. The CDR3 spells CASSRGNYGYTF. In DNA, the CDR3 is TGCGCCAGCAGCCGGGGGAATTATGGCTACACCTTC.

J is TRBJ2-2 and V is TRBV7-3, with 11 bases identical to TRBD2. V lost 5 bases and J lost 0; bases outside the gene matches: 2. From germline, CDR1 is SGHTA and CDR2 FQGTGA. The CDR3 extends over 16 amino acids. This CDR3 reads CASSLAGGANTGELFF. The DNA for the CDR3 is TGTGCCAGCAGCCTAGCGGGGGGAGCGAACACCGGGGAGCTGTTTTTT.

This chain connects TRBV6-1 to TRBJ1-2; possibly TRBD1 for D (6 bases). Trimming took 0 bases from V and 8 from J, leaving 19 bases between them. Germline V lookup: CDR1 MNHNS, CDR2 SASEGT. This CDR3 has 16 residues. CDR3 residues: CASSEAILQGARGYTF. The CDR3 nucleotides read TGTGCCAGCAGTGAAGCGATATTACAGGGCGCCCGGGGCTACACCTTC.

The V gene is TRBV7-9, the J gene TRBJ1-3; D gene unclear. CDR3 length: 16 residues. Germline CDR1 and CDR2: SEHNR and FQNEAQ (reference sequence). V was cut by 2 bases and J by 2 bases, with 13 bases left in between. In DNA form, the CDR3 reads TGTGCCAGCAGCTTACCGCCAGGACGGGCTGGAAACACCATATATTTT. Translated: CASSLPPGRAGNTIYF.

This chain joins TRBV30 and TRBJ1-2; TRBD1 might be the D (5 bases). CDR3 length: 13 amino acids. Germline CDR1 reads GTSNPN; CDR2 reads SVGIG (reference sequence). The V end lost 2 bases, the J end lost 7 bases, and 14 bases lay between the germline ends. In nucleotides, the CDR3 is TGTGCCTGGAGTACAAATGCAGGGCTTGGCTACACCTTC. Translating gives CAWSTNAGLGYTF.

The chain carries TRBV6-1 and TRBJ1-1, with TRBD1 as a possible D gene (5 bases). Trimming pared 1 base from V and 7 bases from J, leaving 10 bases between. The CDR3 has 13 amino acids. Germline CDR1 is MNHNS and CDR2 is SASEGT. As DNA, the CDR3 is TGTGCCAGCAGTGAAGACCGGGGCGGTGAAGCTTTCTTT. Translated, it gives CASSEDRGGEAFF.

V usage is TRBV7-8 and J usage is TRBJ1-5; 9 positions match TRBD1. Germline CDR1 and CDR2: SGHVS and FQNEAQ. This CDR3 comprises 19 residues. V lost 1 base and J lost 0; bases outside the gene matches: 10. CDR3 DNA: TGTGCCAGCAGCTTAGTCCAAACAGGGGGCCGATATAGCAATCAGCCCCAGCATTTT. Translated, it gives CASSLVQTGGRYSNQPQHF.

J is TRBJ1-5 and V is TRBV6-6, with unresolved D. CDR3 length equals 15 residues. Per the germline V gene, CDR1 is MNHNY and CDR2 is SVGAGI (reference sequence). Trimming took 3 bases from V and 7 from J, leaving 16 bases between them. The CDR3 bases are TGTGCCAGCAGTTATCGGGCAGCTAAGTGGCAGCCCCAGCATTTT. Translation: CASSYRAAKWQPQHF.

This chain connects TRBV29-1 to TRBJ2-3; TRBD2 is a possible D gene (8 bases). V was trimmed by 7 bases and J by 5 bases, leaving 19 bases between them. The length of the CDR3 is 14 residues. Germline values: CDR1 SQVTM, CDR2 ANQGSEA. The CDR3 nucleotides read TGCAGCGCCGGGAGGGACAGCCAAATAGATACGCAGTATTTT. Encoded protein: CSAGRDSQIDTQYF.

The gene calls are TRBV6-4 and TRBJ1-3; no definite D call. The CDR3 is made up of 12 amino acids. V lost 6 bases and J 8 bases, leaving 11 bases between the germline ends. Germline CDR1 reads MRHNA; CDR2 reads SNTAGT. The CDR3 nucleotides are TGTGCCAGCAGGTACCCCTTCCACACCATATATTTT. This sequence encodes CASRYPFHTIYF.

This chain connects TRBV27 to TRBJ2-2, with 7 bases that match TRBD2. This CDR3 is 15 amino acids long. The junction had 5 bases not matched to a gene; V was cut back by 3 bases and J by 4 bases. The V gene's germline CDR1 is MNHEY and CDR2 SMNVEV (reference sequence). CDR3 in DNA: TGTGCCAGCAGTTTTGGGGGGAGGGTCACCGGGGAGCTGTTTTTT. This translates into CASSFGGRVTGELFF.

The chain uses TRBV14 and TRBJ2-3, with a possible D match to TRBD2 (6 bases). The CDR3 consists of 15 residues. Germline-derived CDR1 and CDR2 are SGHDN and FVKESK. The V gene lost 8 bases and the J gene lost 3 bases, with 18 bases spanning the gap. The CDR3 is CASGPGGIGTDTQYF. In DNA, the CDR3 is TGTGCCAGCGGCCCGGGCGGGATAGGGACAGATACGCAGTATTTT.

The chain carries TRBV19 and TRBJ1-1, with TRBD1 matching 8 bases. The CDR3 sequence is 15 residues long. Germline trimming cut 1 base from V and 1 base from J; bases unmatched to any gene: 2. Germline CDR1 and CDR2: LNHDA and SQIVND (reference sequence). The CDR3 DNA reads as TGTGCCAGTAGTATAGGGCAGGGGGCGAACACTGAAGCTTTCTTT. Its translation: CASSIGQGANTEAFF.

The chain recombines TRBV18 with TRBJ2-7; 11 bases fit TRBD2. Germline CDR1 is KGHSH and CDR2 is LQKENI. With 2 bases clipped from V and 7 bases from J, the junction kept 4 bases outside the gene matches. This CDR3 spans 14 amino acids. This CDR3 is CASSPSSGRSEQYF. CDR3 sequence (DNA): TGTGCCAGCTCACCATCTAGCGGGAGGAGTGAGCAGTACTTC.

V usage is TRBV5-8 and J usage is TRBJ1-5, with 7 bases matching TRBD1. Unmatched junction bases numbered 6, after V lost 0 bases and J lost 6 bases. Germline values: CDR1 SGHTS, CDR2 YDEGEE. CDR3 length: 15 amino acids. CDR3 nucleotides: TGTGCCAGCAGCTTGGGACAGGGAGAGGGTCAGCCCCAGCATTTT. This translates into CASSLGQGEGQPQHF.

The gene calls are TRBV9 and TRBJ1-6; D is possibly TRBD1 (5 bases). The CDR3 extends over 14 amino acids. The V gene lost 0 bases and the J gene lost 11 bases, with 12 bases spanning the gap. The germline gives CDR1 SGDLS, CDR2 YYNGEE. CDR3 nucleotides: TGTGCCAGCAGCGTAGTCTCGGGGGTCCCACCCCTCCACTTT. This translates into CASSVVSGVPPLHF.

V and J are TRBV9 and TRBJ2-3; no clear D. V lost 4 bases and J lost 2, with 5 bases in between. The CDR3 sequence is 12 residues long. From germline, CDR1 is SGDLS and CDR2 YYNGEE. Written as DNA, the CDR3 is TGTGCCAGCAGCACCCACACAGATACGCAGTATTTT. This codes for CASSTHTDTQYF.

The J gene is TRBJ1-2, the V gene TRBV25-1, with D perhaps TRBD1 (5 bases). Germline values: CDR1 MGHDK, CDR2 SYGVNS. The CDR3 is made up of 12 amino acids. V lost 3 bases and J lost 7, with 9 bases in between. The CDR3 loop reads CASSDTGPGYTF. Here the CDR3 DNA reads TGTGCCAGCAGTGATACGGGGCCTGGCTACACCTTC.

The chain carries TRBV5-4 and TRBJ2-7; TRBD2 is a possible D gene (6 bases). V was trimmed by 0 bases and J by 0 bases, leaving 10 bases between them. The CDR3 has 15 residues. The germline gives CDR1 SGHNT, CDR2 YYREEE (reference sequence). The CDR3 spells CASSLASGVSYEQYF. The CDR3 region has the DNA TGTGCCAGCAGCTTGGCTTCGGGGGTCTCCTACGAGCAGTACTTC.